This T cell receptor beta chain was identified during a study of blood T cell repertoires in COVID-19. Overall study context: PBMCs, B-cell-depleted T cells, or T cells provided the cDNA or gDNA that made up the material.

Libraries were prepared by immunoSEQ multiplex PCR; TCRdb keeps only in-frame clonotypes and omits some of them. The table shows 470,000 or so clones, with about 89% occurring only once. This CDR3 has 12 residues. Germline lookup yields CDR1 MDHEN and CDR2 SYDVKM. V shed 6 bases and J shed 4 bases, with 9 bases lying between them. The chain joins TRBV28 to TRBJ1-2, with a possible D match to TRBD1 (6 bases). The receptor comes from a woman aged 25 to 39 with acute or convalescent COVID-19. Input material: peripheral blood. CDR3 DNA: TGTGCCAGCAGCAGGGGCGGCTATGGCTACACCTTC. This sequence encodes CASSRGGYGYTF.